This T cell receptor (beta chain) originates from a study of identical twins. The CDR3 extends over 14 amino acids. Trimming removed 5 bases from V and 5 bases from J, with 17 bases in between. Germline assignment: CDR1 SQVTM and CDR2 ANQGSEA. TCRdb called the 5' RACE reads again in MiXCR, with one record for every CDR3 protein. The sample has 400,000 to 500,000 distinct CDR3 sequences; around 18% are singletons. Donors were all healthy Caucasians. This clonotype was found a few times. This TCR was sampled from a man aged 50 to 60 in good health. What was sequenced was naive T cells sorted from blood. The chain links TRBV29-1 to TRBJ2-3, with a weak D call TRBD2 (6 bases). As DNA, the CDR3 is TGCAGCGTTAGGGCTGGGGCGCGGGGAGATACGCAGTATTTT. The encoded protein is CSVRAGARGDTQYF.